This record concerns one TCR beta chain sequence. This CDR3 is 15 amino acids long. Trimming left V 5 bases short and J 4 bases short, with 14 bases between. The germline gives CDR1 MDHEN, CDR2 SYDVKM. Data came from immunoSEQ multiplex PCR; TCRdb stores just in-frame clones and leaves some out. The sample has over a million clones; around 76% are singletons. This specimen belongs to a study of shared clonotypes between healthy human individuals. The source is a man aged 18 to 35 in good health. The sequenced material came from memory CD4+ T cells sorted from blood. The subset was: CD45RA-negative fraction. The chain has TRBV28 and TRBJ2-2; possibly TRBD1 or TRBD2 for D (5 bases each). The CDR3 DNA follows: TGTGCCAGCAGTCGATGGGTAGGGACCACCGGGGAGCTGTTTTTT. Protein: CASSRWVGTTGELFF.